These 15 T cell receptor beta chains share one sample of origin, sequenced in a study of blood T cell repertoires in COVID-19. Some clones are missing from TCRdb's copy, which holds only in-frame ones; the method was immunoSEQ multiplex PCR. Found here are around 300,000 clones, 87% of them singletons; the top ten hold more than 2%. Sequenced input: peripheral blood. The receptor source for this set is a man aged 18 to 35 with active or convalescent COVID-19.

The CDR3 sequence: CASSSGLGGNTEAFF. For the CDR3, the DNA is TGTGCCAGCAGCTCGGGTCTAGGGGGGAACACTGAAGCTTTCTTT. V is TRBV5-6 and J is TRBJ1-1; the D gene is possibly TRBD1 (6 bases). Trimming took off 3 bases at V and 1 base at J, with 13 bases between the two ends. Germline CDR1 SGHDT, CDR2 YYEEEE. The CDR3 runs 15 residues.

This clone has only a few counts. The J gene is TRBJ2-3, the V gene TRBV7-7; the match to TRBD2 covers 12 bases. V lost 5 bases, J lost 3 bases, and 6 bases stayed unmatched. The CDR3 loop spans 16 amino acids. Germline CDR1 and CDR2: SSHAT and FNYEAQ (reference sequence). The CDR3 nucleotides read TGTGCCAGCAGCCGACTAGCGGGGGAGTTGACAGATACGCAGTATTTT. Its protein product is CASSRLAGELTDTQYF.

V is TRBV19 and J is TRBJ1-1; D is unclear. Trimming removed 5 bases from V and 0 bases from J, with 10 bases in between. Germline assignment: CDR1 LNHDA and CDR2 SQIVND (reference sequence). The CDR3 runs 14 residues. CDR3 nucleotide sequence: TGTGCCAGTAGTCTAGGTCCTATGAACACTGAAGCTTTCTTT. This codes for CASSLGPMNTEAFF.

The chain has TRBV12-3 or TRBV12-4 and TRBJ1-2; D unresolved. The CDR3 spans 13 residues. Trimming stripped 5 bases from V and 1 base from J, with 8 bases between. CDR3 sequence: CASSPQSNYGYTF. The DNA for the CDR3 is TGTGCCAGCAGTCCACAGAGTAACTATGGCTACACCTTC.

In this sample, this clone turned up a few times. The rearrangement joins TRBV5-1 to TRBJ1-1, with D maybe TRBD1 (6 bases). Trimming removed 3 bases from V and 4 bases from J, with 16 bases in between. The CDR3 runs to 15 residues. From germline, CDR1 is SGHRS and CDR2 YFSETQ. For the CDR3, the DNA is TGCGCCAGCAGCTGGGGGCTGGGGGCTGGCACTGAAGCTTTCTTT. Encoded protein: CASSWGLGAGTEAFF.

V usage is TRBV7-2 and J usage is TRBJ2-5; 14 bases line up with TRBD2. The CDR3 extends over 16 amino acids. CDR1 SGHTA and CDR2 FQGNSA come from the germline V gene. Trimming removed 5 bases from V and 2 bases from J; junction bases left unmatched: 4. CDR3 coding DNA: TGTGCCAGCAGCCGGACTAGCGGGGGGTTGCAAGAGACCCAGTACTTC. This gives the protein CASSRTSGGLQETQYF.

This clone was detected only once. Written as DNA, the CDR3 is TGTGCCAGCAGCATAACTAGCGGGAGAACAGATACGCAGTATTTT. The encoded protein is CASSITSGRTDTQYF. The chain has TRBV9 and TRBJ2-3; 11 bases agree with TRBD2. The CDR3 is 15 amino acids. V lost 4 bases and J lost 3; bases outside the gene matches: 4. CDR1 is SGDLS, CDR2 YYNGEE, per germline.

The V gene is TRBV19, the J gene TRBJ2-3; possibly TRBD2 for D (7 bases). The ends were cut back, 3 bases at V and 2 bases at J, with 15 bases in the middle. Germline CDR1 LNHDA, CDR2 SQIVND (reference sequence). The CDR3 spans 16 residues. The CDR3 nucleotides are TGTGCCAGTAGTATGGTCGCGGGGGCGATCACAGATACGCAGTATTTT. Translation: CASSMVAGAITDTQYF.

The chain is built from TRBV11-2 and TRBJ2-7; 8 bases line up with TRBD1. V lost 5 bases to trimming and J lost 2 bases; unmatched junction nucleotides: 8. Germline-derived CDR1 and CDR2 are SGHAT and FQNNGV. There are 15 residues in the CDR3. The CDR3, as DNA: TGTGCCAGCAGCCCCTGGGACAGGAGTACCTACGAGCAGTACTTC. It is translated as CASSPWDRSTYEQYF.

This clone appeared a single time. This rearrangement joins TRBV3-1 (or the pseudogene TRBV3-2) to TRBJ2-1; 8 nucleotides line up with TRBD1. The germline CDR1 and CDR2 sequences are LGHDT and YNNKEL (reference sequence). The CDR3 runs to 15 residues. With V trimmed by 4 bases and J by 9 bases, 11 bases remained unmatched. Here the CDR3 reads CASSPRGQGGGEQFF. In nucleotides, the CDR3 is TGTGCCAGCAGCCCGCGAGGACAGGGTGGGGGTGAGCAGTTCTTC.

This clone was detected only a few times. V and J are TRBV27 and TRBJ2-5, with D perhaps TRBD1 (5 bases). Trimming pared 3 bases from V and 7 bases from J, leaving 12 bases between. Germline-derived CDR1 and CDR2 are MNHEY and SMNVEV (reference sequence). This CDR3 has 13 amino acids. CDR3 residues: CASSFRQSGTQYF. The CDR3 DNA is TGTGCCAGCAGTTTTAGACAGTCTGGGACCCAGTACTTC.

The CDR3 DNA follows: TGTGCCAGCAGGGGACTTGGGGCCAAAAACATTCAGTACTTC. This encodes CASRGLGAKNIQYF. V usage is TRBV3-1 (or the pseudogene TRBV3-2) and J usage is TRBJ2-4, with D perhaps TRBD2 (6 bases). This CDR3 contains 14 residues. Trimming cost V 6 bases and J 1 base, with 10 bases left between them. Looked up from germline, CDR1 is LGHDT and CDR2 is YNNKEL (reference sequence).

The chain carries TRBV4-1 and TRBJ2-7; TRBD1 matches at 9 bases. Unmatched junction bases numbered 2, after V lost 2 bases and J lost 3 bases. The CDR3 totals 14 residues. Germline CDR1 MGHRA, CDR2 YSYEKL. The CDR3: CASSQPGQGYEQYF. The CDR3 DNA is TGCGCCAGCAGCCAACCGGGACAGGGCTACGAGCAGTACTTC.

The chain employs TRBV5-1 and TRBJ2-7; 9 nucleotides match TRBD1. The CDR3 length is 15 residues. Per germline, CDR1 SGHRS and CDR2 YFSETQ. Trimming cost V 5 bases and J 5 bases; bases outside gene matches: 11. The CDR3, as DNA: TGCGCCAGCAGTTACGGGACAGGGAGAGTCGACGAGCAGTACTTC. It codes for CASSYGTGRVDEQYF.

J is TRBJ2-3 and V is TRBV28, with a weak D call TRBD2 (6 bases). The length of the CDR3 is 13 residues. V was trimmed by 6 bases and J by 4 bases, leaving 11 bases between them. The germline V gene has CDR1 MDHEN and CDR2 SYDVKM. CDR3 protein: CASRIAAPDTQYF. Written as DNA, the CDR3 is TGTGCCAGCAGGATAGCGGCGCCAGATACGCAGTATTTT.